The 10 T cell receptor beta chains below come from one sample, sequenced in a study of blood T cell repertoires in COVID-19. Using immunoSEQ multiplex PCR, the repertoire was profiled, and TCRdb retains in-frame clones only, with some absent. The table lists around 160,000 clones, around four fifths of them singletons. Sequenced material: PBMCs or T cells enriched from blood (not recorded which). These receptor sequences come from an older woman who had recovered from COVID-19.

V and J are TRBV4-1 and TRBJ1-2; a possible D gene is TRBD1 (5 bases). The germline V gene encodes CDR1 MGHRA and CDR2 YSYEKL. The V and J ends lost 0 bases and 7 bases respectively, with 12 bases between them. The CDR3 is 14 amino acids. CDR3 coding DNA: TGCGCCAGCAGCCAAGATCGGGCAGGGATTGGCTACACCTTC. Protein sequence: CASSQDRAGIGYTF.

This CDR3 is CASSKTGGYTF. CDR3 in DNA: TGTGCCAGCAGCAAGACAGGGGGCTACACCTTC. J is TRBJ1-2 and V is TRBV27; 7 positions agree with TRBD1. The CDR3 covers 11 residues. Germline V gives CDR1 MNHEY, CDR2 SMNVEV (reference sequence). Losses at the gene ends were 6 bases for V and 8 bases for J; bases not matched to a gene: 3.

V is TRBV2 and J is TRBJ1-4; 8 bases are a match to TRBD1. This CDR3 has 15 residues. Germline V lookup: CDR1 SNHLY, CDR2 FYNNEI. The V gene end was trimmed by 10 bases and the J gene end by 0 bases; junction bases not matched to a gene: 7. The CDR3 is CATSDRGATNEKLFF. The CDR3 nucleotides read TGTGCCACCAGCGACAGGGGAGCAACTAATGAAAAACTGTTTTTT. The full variable domain, in which reference TRBV2 and TRBJ1-4 provide the parts outside the CDR3, is EPEVTQTPSHQVTQMGQEVILRCVPISNHLYFYWYRQILGQKVEFLVSFYNNEISEKSEIFDDQFSVERPDGSNFTLKIRSTKLEDSAMYFCATSDRGATNEKLFFGSGTQLSVL.

This sequence joins TRBV27 and TRBJ2-1; the match to TRBD1 covers 7 bases. The trim removed 4 bases at V and 0 bases at J, leaving 3 bases unmatched. In germline, CDR1 is MNHEY, CDR2 SMNVEV (reference sequence). The CDR3 runs 15 residues. CDR3 loop: CASSSRDSSYNEQFF. CDR3 bases: TGTGCCAGCAGTTCCCGGGACAGCTCCTACAATGAGCAGTTCTTC.

The rearrangement joins TRBV6-5 to TRBJ1-2; unclear D gene. V dropped 5 bases and J dropped 10 bases, with 14 bases sitting between them. The CDR3 has 12 amino acids. The germline V gene has CDR1 MNHEY and CDR2 SVGAGI. CDR3 coding DNA: TGTGCCAGCAGTCGTCTAGGAGGGCTCTACACCTTC. Its protein is CASSRLGGLYTF.

The chain uses TRBV7-9 and TRBJ2-1; TRBD2 matches 10 bases. With V trimmed by 6 bases and J by 4 bases, 6 bases remained unmatched. Germline values: CDR1 SEHNR, CDR2 FQNEAQ (reference sequence). The CDR3 has 15 amino acids. As DNA, the CDR3 is TGTGCCAGCAGGAATCTAGCGGGAGCGTACAATGAGCAGTTCTTC. Its translation is CASRNLAGAYNEQFF.

V usage is TRBV5-1 and J usage is TRBJ2-7, with 7 bases that match TRBD2. Germline lookup yields CDR1 SGHRS and CDR2 YFSETQ. This CDR3 has 15 amino acids. J gave up 3 bases and V 4 bases, and 10 bases lay outside the gene matches. The CDR3 DNA sequence: TGCGCCAGCAGCACTGGACTAGTGGCGGACTACGAGCAGTACTTC. Amino acid sequence: CASSTGLVADYEQYF.

This clone was recorded once. The chain employs TRBV7-3 and TRBJ1-1, with a possible D match to TRBD1 (5 bases). V lost 0 bases and J 3 bases, leaving 5 bases between the germline ends. The CDR3 covers 13 residues. CDR1 and CDR2 from the germline V gene are SGHTA and FQGTGA. The DNA for the CDR3 is TGTGCCAGCAGCTTAACAGGGGACACTGAAGCTTTCTTT. Translated, it gives CASSLTGDTEAFF.

The chain joins TRBV5-1 to TRBJ2-3; 11 nucleotides match TRBD2. Germline trimming cut 4 bases from V and 6 bases from J; bases unmatched to any gene: 13. Germline V CDR1 and CDR2: SGHRS, YFSETQ. The CDR3 is 17 amino acids. In DNA, the CDR3 is TGCGCCAGCAGCCTGGATCTAGCGGGAGGCTACCCCGATACGCAGTATTTT. Protein product: CASSLDLAGGYPDTQYF.

This clone has only a few counts. The V and J genes are TRBV12-3 or TRBV12-4 and TRBJ1-1, with D possibly TRBD1 on 5 matching bases. The CDR3 loop spans 10 amino acids. V lost 8 bases, J lost 7 bases, and 8 bases lay in between. The CDR3 is CASGAVEAFF. The CDR3, as DNA: TGTGCCAGCGGGGCTGTTGAAGCTTTCTTT.